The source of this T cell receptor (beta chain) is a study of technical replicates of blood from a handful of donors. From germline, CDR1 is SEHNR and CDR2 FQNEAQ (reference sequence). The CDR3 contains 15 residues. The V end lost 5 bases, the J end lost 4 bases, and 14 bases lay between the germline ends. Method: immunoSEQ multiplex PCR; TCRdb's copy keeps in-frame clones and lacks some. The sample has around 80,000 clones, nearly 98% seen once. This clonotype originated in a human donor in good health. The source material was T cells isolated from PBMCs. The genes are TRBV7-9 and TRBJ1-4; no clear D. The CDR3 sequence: CASSLSGRHNEKLFF. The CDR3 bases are TGTGCCAGCAGCCTAAGCGGACGCCATAATGAAAAACTGTTTTTT.